The next 11 T cell receptor beta chains were all read from a single sample in a study of brain T cells in children with intractable seizures. The data were produced by immunoSEQ multiplex PCR, yet TCRdb's version contains in-frame clones alone and is incomplete. The data contain approximately 77,000 clones, roughly 91% of them singletons. The sequences come from peripheral blood, collected at surgery. These receptors were collected from a boy under two years old with tuberous sclerosis and intractable seizures.

The rearrangement links TRBV28 to TRBJ1-5; a possible D gene is TRBD1 (5 bases). Germline loops: CDR1 MDHEN, CDR2 SYDVKM. V was pared by 7 bases and J by 0 bases, with 13 bases between. This CDR3 has 15 amino acids. As DNA, the CDR3 is TGTGCCAGCACAAAAGGGGCTGTTAGCAATCAGCCCCAGCATTTT. This codes for CASTKGAVSNQPQHF.

This clone was recorded once. The chain recombines TRBV5-1 with TRBJ2-5; TRBD1 might be the D (5 bases). Trimming left V 0 bases short and J 1 base short, with 7 bases between. Germline V CDR1 and CDR2: SGHRS, YFSETQ. CDR3 size: 14 residues. CDR3 sequence reads: CASSLEQAQETQYF. The CDR3 DNA is TGCGCCAGCAGCTTGGAACAGGCCCAAGAGACCCAGTACTTC.

The chain links TRBV19 to TRBJ1-4, with D unresolved. In germline, CDR1 is LNHDA, CDR2 SQIVND (reference sequence). The CDR3 is 16 amino acids. Trimming shortened V by 3 bases and J by 4 bases, and 15 bases separated the two germline ends. CDR3 nucleotide sequence: TGTGCCAGTAGTATGGATTATACCAGCCTTAATGAAAAACTGTTTTTT. As protein: CASSMDYTSLNEKLFF.

This chain links TRBV7-8 with TRBJ1-5, with 7 bases aligning to TRBD1. Germline V gives CDR1 SGHVS, CDR2 FQNEAQ. V dropped 5 bases and J dropped 0; count of bases not matched to a gene: 13. CDR3 length: 18 residues. The CDR3, as DNA: TGTGCCAGCAGCCAGTATGGACGACAGGGAAATAGCAATCAGCCCCAGCATTTT. It codes for CASSQYGRQGNSNQPQHF.

The V gene is TRBV30, the J gene TRBJ1-2; 10 nucleotides match TRBD1. Germline-derived CDR1 and CDR2 are GTSNPN and SVGIG (reference sequence). The CDR3 spans 14 residues. Trimming took 1 base from V and 8 from J; bases not matched to a gene: 7. The CDR3 here is CAWSADRGLFGYTF. Written as DNA, the CDR3 is TGTGCCTGGAGTGCAGACAGGGGGCTTTTCGGCTACACCTTC. Full variable domain (missing parts from reference TRBV30 and TRBJ1-2): SQTIHQWPATLVQPVGSPLSLECTVEGTSNPNLYWYRQAAGRGLQLLFYSVGIGQISSEVPQNLSASRPQDRQFILSSKKLLLSDSGFYLCAWSADRGLFGYTFGSGTRLTVV.

This sequence joins TRBV5-4 and TRBJ1-1, with D unresolved. Trimming took off 0 bases at V and 5 bases at J, with 5 bases between the two ends. Germline V CDR1 and CDR2: SGHNT, YYREEE (reference sequence). The CDR3 totals 12 residues. CDR3 loop: CASSLGVTEAFF. Written as DNA, the CDR3 is TGTGCCAGCAGCTTGGGGGTGACTGAAGCTTTCTTT.

V is TRBV21-1 and J is TRBJ1-6; the table's D call, TRBD1, has no DNA check behind it. TRBV21-1 represents a pseudogene. The CDR3 is 14 residues long. The CDR3 nucleotides are TGTGCCAGCAGCAAAGGACAGGGTAATTCACCCCTCCACTTT. Translated: CASSKGQGNSPLHF.

V usage is TRBV27 and J usage is TRBJ1-1; TRBD1 matches at 8 bases. Per the germline V gene, CDR1 is MNHEY and CDR2 is SMNVEV (reference sequence). J was trimmed by 7 bases and V by 4 bases; bases with no gene match: 17. This CDR3 is built from 17 residues. In nucleotides, the CDR3 is TGTGCCAGCAGTTCCTCCCCGTTCGGACAGGGTTATATTGAAGCTTTCTTT. Amino acids: CASSSSPFGQGYIEAFF.

The gene calls are TRBV18 and TRBJ1-1; 9 bases are a match to TRBD1. After removal of 3 bases from V and 2 bases from J, the junction contained 1 base not matched to a gene. The germline V gene has CDR1 KGHSH and CDR2 LQKENI. CDR3 length: 14 residues. Here the CDR3 reads CASSPGQGNTEAFF. The CDR3 nucleotides are TGTGCCAGCTCACCGGGACAGGGAAACACTGAAGCTTTCTTT.

The gene calls are TRBV25-1 and TRBJ2-5, with 8 bases lining up with TRBD2. V dropped 4 bases and J dropped 5; count of bases not matched to a gene: 15. The V gene's germline CDR1 is MGHDK and CDR2 SYGVNS. The CDR3 runs 17 residues. This chain's CDR3 is CASSGARWRGDGETQYF. The CDR3 coding sequence is TGTGCCAGCAGTGGCGCGCGCTGGCGGGGGGATGGGGAGACCCAGTACTTC.

CDR3 DNA sequence: TGTGCCAGCAGCTTCGACAGGGAAATGGGTTCACCCCTCCACTTT. It is translated as CASSFDREMGSPLHF. This chain links TRBV6-5 with TRBJ1-6, with 7 positions matching TRBD1. Germline lookup yields CDR1 MNHEY and CDR2 SVGAGI. This CDR3 region has 15 residues. Trimming cost V 6 bases and J 9 bases; bases outside gene matches: 11.